These 7 T cell receptor beta chains were sequenced from one sample in a study of cytomegalovirus exposure and HLA in healthy donors. The primer mix had 60 Vbeta and 13 Jbeta primers. Measured with immunoSEQ multiplex PCR; TCRdb has only the in-frame clones, and not every one. The sample carries 90,000 to 140,000 clones, 75% to 85% recorded once. The sample taken for sequencing was PBMCs. The source of these receptors is a man aged 18 to 30 in good health and CMV-seronegative.

The chain carries TRBV6-6 and TRBJ1-6; TRBD1 aligns across 7 bases. There are 13 residues in the CDR3. The germline V gene has CDR1 MNHNY and CDR2 SVGAGI (reference sequence). With 5 bases clipped from V and 10 bases from J, the junction kept 5 bases outside the gene matches. CDR3 DNA sequence: TGTGCCAGCAGTCACAGGGGTTTCTCACCCCTCCACTTT. Its translation: CASSHRGFSPLHF.

This clone was seen more than once but under ten times. The chain uses TRBV19 and TRBJ1-1, with 9 bases matching TRBD1. The ends lost 4 bases at V and 3 bases at J; junction bases unmatched: 6. The CDR3 sequence is 15 residues long. CDR1 is LNHDA, CDR2 SQIVND, per germline (reference sequence). The CDR3 DNA follows: TGTGCCAGTAGTAGAAACAGGGGGCAGGACACTGAAGCTTTCTTT. This gives the protein CASSRNRGQDTEAFF.

This sequence joins TRBV5-1 and TRBJ1-1; TRBD1 matches 7 bases. J gave up 2 bases and V 0 bases, and 7 bases lay outside the gene matches. Per germline, CDR1 SGHRS and CDR2 YFSETQ. This CDR3 contains 16 residues. The CDR3 DNA follows: TGCGCCAGCAGCTTGGACCCACAGGGGCCAAACACTGAAGCTTTCTTT. It yields the protein CASSLDPQGPNTEAFF.

The chain joins TRBV30 to TRBJ2-5, with TRBD1 matching 10 bases. Losses at the gene ends were 8 bases for V and 0 bases for J; bases not matched to a gene: 3. The CDR3 length is 13 residues. The germline gives CDR1 GTSNPN, CDR2 SVGIG (reference sequence). Written as DNA, the CDR3 is TGTGCCGGGGACAGGGGACACCAAGAGACCCAGTACTTC. As protein: CAGDRGHQETQYF. Combining the CDR3 with reference TRBV30 and TRBJ2-5 gives the whole variable domain SQTIHQWPATLVQPVGSPLSLECTVEGTSNPNLYWYRQAAGRGLQLLFYSVGIGQISSEVPQNLSASRPQDRQFILSSKKLLLSDSGFYLCAGDRGHQETQYFGPGTRLLVL.

The V gene is TRBV7-9, the J gene TRBJ2-2; 9 nucleotides line up with TRBD2. CDR3 length: 17 residues. V shed 1 base, J shed 3 bases, and the junction held 6 bases outside the gene matches. Per the germline V gene, CDR1 is SEHNR and CDR2 is FQNEAQ (reference sequence). CDR3 bases: TGTGCCAGCAGCTTAGTACTAGCGGGCCCACACACCGGGGAGCTGTTTTTT. As protein: CASSLVLAGPHTGELFF.

V is TRBV28 and J is TRBJ1-1; 8 positions match TRBD1. The CDR3 has 14 residues. CDR1 and CDR2 (germline): MDHEN, SYDVKM. Trimming cost V 6 bases and J 1 base; bases outside gene matches: 4. The CDR3 protein is CASSPGTGNTEAFF. Written as DNA, the CDR3 is TGTGCCAGCAGCCCAGGGACAGGGAACACTGAAGCTTTCTTT.

The J gene is TRBJ2-1, the V gene TRBV10-3; 12 nucleotides line up with TRBD2. The junction had 4 bases not matched to a gene; V was cut back by 5 bases and J by 2 bases. Germline-derived CDR1 and CDR2 are ENHRY and SYGVKD. The CDR3 runs to 16 residues. The CDR3 region is CAISRTSGATYNEQFF. The DNA for the CDR3 is TGTGCCATCAGTCGGACTAGCGGGGCGACCTACAATGAGCAGTTCTTC.